One sample yielded the 9 T cell receptor beta chains listed below, sequenced in a study of T cells in Graves' hyperthyroidism and ophthalmopathy. Researchers amplified the TCR beta CDR3 regions from RNA transcripts. TCR CDR3 regions were first amplified by RT-PCR with HTBI primers. MiXCR, applied by TCRdb to the multiplex PCR reads, yields one record per CDR3 protein. The table records 600,000 to 650,000 distinct CDR3 sequences, about 16% of them present only once. The sequencing sample was made of blood. The receptor source for this set is a woman in her twenties or thirties with Graves' hyperthyroidism.

This clonotype has at least ten counts. This rearrangement joins TRBV11-3 to TRBJ1-2; a possible D gene is TRBD1 (5 bases). The CDR3 sequence is 13 residues long. Germline CDR1 SGHNT, CDR2 YENEEA. Trimming took 4 bases from V and 2 from J, leaving 8 bases between them. CDR3 region: CASSWGPNYGYTF. The CDR3 nucleotides read TGTGCCAGCAGCTGGGGACCGAACTATGGCTACACCTTC.

In regard to this clonotype: This sequence may be a read error, since a much larger clone differs from it by one base. V gene TRBV5-5 combines with J gene TRBJ2-1; TRBD2 is a possible D gene (5 bases). Germline CDR1 is SGHKS and CDR2 is YYEKEE (reference sequence). This CDR3 is 14 amino acids long. V gave up 3 bases and J gave up 5 bases, with 12 bases separating them. CDR3 nucleotides: TGTGCCAGCAGCTCCGGGATGTTCAACAATGAGCAGTTCTTC. Translating it yields CASSSGMFNNEQFF.

The rearrangement joins TRBV19 to TRBJ1-5; no reliable D call. Germline CDR1 reads LNHDA; CDR2 reads SQIVND (reference sequence). The CDR3 has 13 residues. V lost 7 bases and J 3 bases, leaving 10 bases between the germline ends. The CDR3 here is CASKGSLNQPQHF. The CDR3 DNA reads TGTGCCAGTAAAGGCAGTCTCAATCAGCCCCAGCATTTT.

The rearrangement uses TRBV9 and TRBJ2-6; D tentatively reads TRBD1 or TRBD2 (5 bases each). The length of the CDR3 is 13 residues. Germline V lookup: CDR1 SGDLS, CDR2 YYNGEE. V gave up 8 bases and J gave up 1 base, with 7 bases separating them. CDR3 region: CASEGSGANVLTF. In DNA form, the CDR3 reads TGTGCCAGTGAGGGGTCTGGGGCCAACGTCCTGACTTTC. The full variable domain, rest sourced from reference TRBV9 and TRBJ2-6, is DSGVTQTPKHLITATGQRVTLRCSPRSGDLSVYWYQQSLDQGLQFLIQYYNGEERAKGNILERFSAQQFPDLHSELNLSSLELGDSALYFCASEGSGANVLTFGAGSRLTVL.

This clonotype was counted many times. V gene TRBV28 combines with J gene TRBJ2-7, with unresolved D. Germline-derived CDR1 and CDR2 are MDHEN and SYDVKM. The CDR3 contains 13 residues. Trimming left V 7 bases short and J 1 base short, with 11 bases between. CDR3 protein: CASTPPWSYEQYF. CDR3 coding DNA: TGTGCCAGCACCCCCCCCTGGTCCTACGAGCAGTACTTC.

The table lists this clonotype with many counts. V and J are TRBV7-9 and TRBJ2-5; D is ambiguous. The length of the CDR3 is 14 residues. Trimming removed 1 base from V and 4 bases from J, with 10 bases in between. Germline V gene lookup returns CDR1 SEHNR and CDR2 FQNEAQ (reference sequence). The CDR3 protein is CASSLVGNIETQYF. The CDR3 DNA is TGTGCCAGCAGCTTAGTCGGCAATATAGAGACCCAGTACTTC.

This clonotype was seen repeatedly, ten times or more. The rearrangement joins TRBV5-5 to TRBJ2-7; TRBD2 matches at 15 bases. Trimming cost V 3 bases and J 4 bases; bases outside gene matches: 5. This CDR3 region has 16 residues. The germline V gene has CDR1 SGHKS and CDR2 YYEKEE (reference sequence). For the CDR3, the DNA is TGTGCCAGCAGCTCCGGACTAGCGGGAGGGGCTTACGAGCAGTACTTC. This codes for CASSSGLAGGAYEQYF.

This clonotype has only a few counts. The V call is TRBV19, the J call TRBJ1-3; no clear D. V lost 6 bases and J 4 bases, leaving 10 bases between the germline ends. The germline CDR1 and CDR2 sequences are LNHDA and SQIVND (reference sequence). The CDR3 covers 13 residues. The CDR3 region is CASSTGRGNTIYF. DNA for the CDR3: TGTGCCAGTAGCACGGGCCGCGGAAACACCATATATTTT. Variable domain in full (rest from reference TRBV19 and TRBJ1-3): DGGITQSPKYLFRKEGQNVTLSCEQNLNHDAMYWYRQDPGQGLRLIYYSQIVNDFQKGDIAEGYSVSREKKESFPLTVTSAQKNPTAFYLCASSTGRGNTIYFGEGSWLTVV.

There are many counts of this clonotype. The chain joins TRBV7-2 to TRBJ2-7; no clear D gene. V was clipped by 0 bases and J by 4 bases, with 10 bases between them. Germline assignment: CDR1 SGHTA and CDR2 FQGNSA. CDR3 size: 14 residues. The CDR3 region has the DNA TGTGCCAGCAGCTTAGCAGGGTTACGGTACGAGCAGTACTTC. Translation: CASSLAGLRYEQYF. Based on the CDR3 plus reference TRBV7-2 and TRBJ2-7, the full variable domain is GAGVSQSPSNKVTEKGKDVELRCDPISGHTALYWYRQSLGQGLEFLIYFQGNSAPDKSGLPSDRFSAERTGGSVSTLTIQRTQQEDSAVYLCASSLAGLRYEQYFGPGTRLTVT.